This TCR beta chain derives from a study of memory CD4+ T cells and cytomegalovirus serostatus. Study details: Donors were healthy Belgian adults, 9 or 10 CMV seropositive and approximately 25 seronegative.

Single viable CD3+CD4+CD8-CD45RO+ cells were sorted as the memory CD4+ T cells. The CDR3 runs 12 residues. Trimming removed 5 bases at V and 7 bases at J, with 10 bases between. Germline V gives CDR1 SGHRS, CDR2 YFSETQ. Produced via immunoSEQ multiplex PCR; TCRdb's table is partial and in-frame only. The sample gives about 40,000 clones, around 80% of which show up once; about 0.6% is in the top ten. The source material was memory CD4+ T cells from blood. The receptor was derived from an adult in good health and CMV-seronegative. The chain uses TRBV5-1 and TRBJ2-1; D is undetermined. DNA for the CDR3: TGCGCCAGCAGTTACGACGGTAATGAGCAGTTCTTC. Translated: CASSYDGNEQFF.